This T cell receptor beta chain was sequenced in a study of blood T cell repertoires in COVID-19. The wider study: There were acute and convalescent COVID-19 samples, and they came from the United States, Italy and Spain. The analysed material was cDNA or gDNA that came from T cells, B-cell-depleted T cells, or PBMCs.

Study processing details: Reference gene primers were amplified, and this amplification served to estimate nucleated cell counts. Sequenced by immunoSEQ multiplex PCR; TCRdb stores in-frame clones only, minus some. V, J and clone size are taken as reported in that table, and D and trimming were inferred from the DNA itself. The table records about 230,000 clones, around four fifths of them present only once. The ends were cut back, 3 bases at V and 0 bases at J, with 11 bases in the middle. CDR3 length: 15 amino acids. Germline V CDR1 and CDR2: MNHEY, SVGEGT. What was sequenced was peripheral blood. The receptor was derived from a man in his forties or fifties with active or convalescent COVID-19. The gene calls are TRBV6-2 or TRBV6-3 and TRBJ1-2; unclear D gene. CDR3 DNA sequence: TGTGCCAGCAGTTATTCCGGAGGCTCTAACTATGGCTACACCTTC. It codes for CASSYSGGSNYGYTF.